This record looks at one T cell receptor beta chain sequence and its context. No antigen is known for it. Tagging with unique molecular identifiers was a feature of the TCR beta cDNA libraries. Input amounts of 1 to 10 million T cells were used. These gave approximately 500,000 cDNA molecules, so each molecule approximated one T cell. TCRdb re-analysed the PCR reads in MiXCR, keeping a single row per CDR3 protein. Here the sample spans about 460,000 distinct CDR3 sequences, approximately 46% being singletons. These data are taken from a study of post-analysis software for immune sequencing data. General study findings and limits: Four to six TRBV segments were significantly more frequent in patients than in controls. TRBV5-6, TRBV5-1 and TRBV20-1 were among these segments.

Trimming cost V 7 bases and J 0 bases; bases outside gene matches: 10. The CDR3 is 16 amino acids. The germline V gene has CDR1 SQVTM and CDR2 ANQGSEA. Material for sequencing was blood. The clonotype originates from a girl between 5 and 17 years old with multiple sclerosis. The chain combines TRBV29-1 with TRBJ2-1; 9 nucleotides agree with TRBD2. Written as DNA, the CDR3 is TGCAGCGCCCTGGGGGCTAGCGGGACCTCCTACAATGAGCAGTTCTTC. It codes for CSALGASGTSYNEQFF.